These T cell receptor beta chains were read from a single sample in a study of shared clonotypes between healthy human individuals. Profiling relied on immunoSEQ multiplex PCR, and the TCRdb table lists in-frame clones only, not all of them. Found here are about 1.5 million clones, about 96% of them singletons; the top ten hold more than 0.9%. The sequenced sample consisted of naive CD4+ T cells sorted from blood. All receptors come from a man aged 30-40 years in good health. Both conserved end residues are part of each CDR3. D genes are given only for firm matches. A row's size may be missing; if present it is once, few, many or a size class.

j_call | clone_size | d_call | v_call | cdr3_aa | cdr3_nt
TRBJ1-5 | - | - | TRBV28 | CASSLGPGSQPQHF | TGTGCCAGCAGTTTGGGTCCGGGGAGTCAGCCCCAGCATTTT
TRBJ2-1 | - | - | TRBV28 | CASSFSQGLTHEQFF | TGTGCCAGCAGTTTCTCCCAGGGGTTGACCCATGAGCAGTTCTTC
TRBJ2-5 | - | TRBD1 | TRBV5-1 | CASTRTGTEETQYF | TGCGCCAGCACCCGGACAGGGACCGAAGAGACCCAGTACTTC
TRBJ2-6 | - | - | TRBV10-3 | CATNTGEGSSGANVLTF | TGTGCCACTAACACAGGGGAGGGAAGTTCCGGGGCCAACGTCCTGACTTTC
TRBJ2-3 | - | - | TRBV4-3 | CASSQDWLTSDTQYF | TGCGCCAGCAGCCAAGACTGGCTAACGTCTGATACGCAGTATTTT
TRBJ2-3 | - | TRBD2 | TRBV19 | CASRRTSGGGAADTQYF | TGTGCCAGTAGAAGGACTAGCGGGGGGGGAGCGGCAGATACGCAGTATTTT
TRBJ2-2 | - | - | TRBV9 | CASSVGTGVGLTGELFF | TGTGCCAGCAGCGTAGGCACGGGAGTGGGTTTAACCGGGGAGCTGTTTTTT
TRBJ2-4 | - | - | TRBV5-1 | CASSLGTGDIQYF | TGCGCCAGCAGCTTGGGGACCGGAGACATTCAGTACTTC
TRBJ2-6 | - | TRBD1 | TRBV19 | CASSPRTGVPGANVLTF | TGTGCCAGTAGTCCCCGGACAGGGGTACCTGGGGCCAACGTCCTGACTTTC
TRBJ2-7 | - | TRBD2 | TRBV19 | CASTASGEYYEQYF | TGTGCCAGTACTGCTAGCGGAGAGTACTACGAGCAGTACTTC
TRBJ2-1 | - | - | TRBV7-8 | CASSLALVESSYNEQFF | TGTGCCAGCAGCTTGGCCCTCGTGGAGAGCTCCTACAATGAGCAGTTCTTC
TRBJ1-1 | - | TRBD1 | TRBV9 | CASSAPDRVAEAFF | TGTGCCAGCAGCGCACCGGACAGGGTTGCTGAAGCTTTCTTT
TRBJ2-2 | - | TRBD1 | TRBV5-4 | CASSFSGGSRAGELFF | TGTGCCAGCAGCTTCTCAGGGGGCTCAAGGGCCGGGGAGCTGTTTTTT
TRBJ1-1 | - | - | TRBV27 | CASSHKGGGGTEAFF | TGTGCCAGCAGTCATAAAGGCGGGGGGGGCACTGAAGCTTTCTTT
TRBJ2-1 | - | TRBD2 | TRBV5-5 | CASSLALAGGITYNEQFF | TGTGCCAGCAGCTTGGCCCTAGCGGGAGGGATAACCTACAATGAGCAGTTCTTC
TRBJ2-7 | - | - | TRBV5-1 | CASSLAFDSGSYEQYF | TGCGCCAGCAGCTTGGCCTTTGATAGCGGTTCCTACGAGCAGTACTTC
TRBJ2-5 | - | TRBD1 | TRBV6-6 | CASTRTGQGRQETQYF | TGTGCCAGCACTAGAACAGGACAGGGGCGACAAGAGACCCAGTACTTC
TRBJ2-5 | - | TRBD2 | TRBV29-1 | CSVEDRGGLAGGETQYF | TGCAGCGTTGAAGATCGGGGGGGACTAGCGGGAGGAGAGACCCAGTACTTC
TRBJ2-5 | - | - | TRBV7-9 | CASRDWGNQETQYF | TGTGCCAGCAGGGACTGGGGTAACCAAGAGACCCAGTACTTC
TRBJ2-5 | once | - | TRBV5-4 | CASSLDSYQETQYF | TGTGCCAGCAGCTTGGACAGCTATCAAGAGACCCAGTACTTC
TRBJ1-2 | - | - | TRBV6-1 | CASSKAYGHGYTF | TGTGCCAGCAGTAAGGCCTACGGGCATGGCTACACCTTC
TRBJ1-1 | - | - | TRBV10-3 | CAISEMGSGEAFF | TGTGCCATCAGTGAGATGGGTTCAGGTGAAGCTTTCTTT
TRBJ1-2 | - | - | TRBV28 | CASSLSYRAVGYTF | TGTGCCAGCAGTTTAAGCTACAGGGCGGTTGGCTACACCTTC
TRBJ2-3 | - | TRBD2 | TRBV29-1 | CSVGGTSGKVSTDTQYF | TGCAGCGTTGGCGGGACTAGCGGGAAGGTTAGCACAGATACGCAGTATTTT
TRBJ2-1 | - | - | TRBV6-5 | CASSQGGRVNEQFF | TGTGCCAGCAGCCAGGGGGGTAGGGTCAATGAGCAGTTCTTC
TRBJ2-5 | - | - | TRBV7-8 | CASSPYGGETQYF | TGTGCCAGCAGCCCATATGGGGGGGAGACCCAGTACTTC
TRBJ2-1 | - | - | TRBV11-3 | CASSPSGGAWNEQFF | TGTGCCAGCAGCCCATCGGGGGGCGCTTGGAATGAGCAGTTCTTC
TRBJ2-2 | - | TRBD1 | TRBV7-3 | CASSRGQGRTGELFF | TGTGCCAGCAGCCGCGGACAGGGACGGACCGGGGAGCTGTTTTTT
TRBJ2-7 | - | - | TRBV28 | CASSLPVVHEQYF | TGTGCCAGCAGTTTACCAGTAGTCCACGAGCAGTACTTC
TRBJ1-1 | - | - | TRBV9 | CASSLDVTGLTEAFF | TGTGCCAGCAGCCTAGATGTGACAGGACTCACTGAAGCTTTCTTT
TRBJ1-1 | - | TRBD1 | TRBV28 | CASSATGGTEAFF | TGTGCCAGCAGTGCGACAGGGGGCACTGAAGCTTTCTTT
TRBJ2-1 | - | TRBD2 | TRBV6-5 | CASGLTSGYNNEQFF | TGTGCCAGCGGGCTAACTAGCGGGTACAACAATGAGCAGTTCTTC
TRBJ2-1 | - | TRBD2 | TRBV7-9 | CASSSPQGREVSYNEQFF | TGTGCCAGCAGCTCTCCCCAGGGGCGGGAGGTTTCCTACAATGAGCAGTTCTTC
TRBJ1-5 | - | - | TRBV28 | CASSPMGVWAPGAQPQHF | TGTGCCAGCAGCCCCATGGGAGTGTGGGCTCCAGGGGCACAGCCCCAGCATTTT
TRBJ2-7 | - | TRBD2 | TRBV5-1 | CASSPRTSGMINSYEQYF | TGCGCCAGCAGCCCGCGGACTAGCGGGATGATTAACTCCTACGAGCAGTACTTC
TRBJ1-3 | - | - | TRBV19 | CASSWTWAGNTIYF | TGTGCCAGTAGCTGGACCTGGGCTGGAAACACCATATATTTT
TRBJ2-1 | - | TRBD2 | TRBV5-1 | CASSLAGTSVGNEQFF | TGCGCCAGCAGCTTAGCCGGGACTAGCGTTGGCAATGAGCAGTTCTTC
TRBJ2-1 | - | - | TRBV7-3 | CASSLSGGPEQFF | TGTGCCAGCAGCTTAAGTGGTGGGCCTGAGCAGTTCTTC
TRBJ1-1 | - | - | TRBV28 | CASRVASGTATNTEAFF | TGTGCCAGCAGGGTAGCCTCCGGGACGGCGACGAACACTGAAGCTTTCTTT
TRBJ2-5 | - | - | TRBV27 | CASRIWGAGETQYF | TGTGCCAGCAGGATTTGGGGGGCTGGAGAGACCCAGTACTTC
TRBJ2-2 | - | TRBD2 | TRBV6-5 | CASNDYGRFGGELFF | TGTGCCAGCAACGACTACGGGAGGTTCGGCGGGGAGCTGTTTTTT
TRBJ2-1 | - | TRBD2 | TRBV30 | CAWWGGRALGEQFF | TGTGCCTGGTGGGGCGGGAGGGCCTTAGGGGAGCAGTTCTTC
TRBJ2-1 | once | TRBD2 | TRBV5-4 | CASSLAGGNEQFF | TGTGCCAGCAGCCTAGCGGGAGGCAATGAGCAGTTCTTC
TRBJ2-3 | - | - | TRBV2 | CASSPVNTQYF | TGTGCCAGCAGTCCAGTAAATACGCAGTATTTT
TRBJ1-4 | - | - | TRBV5-1 | CASSLRGMGVNEKLFF | TGCGCCAGCAGCTTGAGAGGGATGGGGGTTAATGAAAAACTGTTTTTT